These 20 T cell receptor beta chains came from one sample sequenced in a study of T cell repertoires in cytomegalovirus infection (dated by TCRdb to between 2019 and 2020). Antigen specificity for these receptors is unknown. These reads were obtained on an Illumina HiSeq 1500. The raw public data were reprocessed by TCRdb itself: fastp quality trimming at Q25, MiXCR clonotype calling, in-frame beta chains only. CDR3 protein duplicates are merged, each entry listing the most common genes and DNA. Within this sample are about a million distinct CDR3 sequences, with roughly a third of them counted one time only. The leading ten clones occupy 13% of the sample. The meaning of the sample's treatment or condition label: in vitro stimulation with specific CMV peptide epitopes to enrich CMV-specific T cells. Source: cultured CD8+ T cells from PBMCs, taken from culture after CMV antigen stimulation. The origin of the receptors is a human donor in good health (CMV status not recorded). Some clones in this sample may be carry-over from other donors' samples.

This clonotype appeared many times. This chain links TRBV10-3 with TRBJ1-4; 7 bases map to TRBD1. Trimming cost V 5 bases and J 4 bases; bases outside gene matches: 7. CDR1 and CDR2 from the germline V gene are ENHRY and SYGVKD. The CDR3 spans 15 residues. CDR3 DNA sequence: TGTGCCATCAGTCCTACAGGGGCCCTTAATGAAAAACTGTTTTTT. It codes for CAISPTGALNEKLFF.

A note on this clonotype: A much more abundant neighbour one base away suggests this may be a read error. The rearrangement links TRBV7-6 to TRBJ2-2; TRBD2 agrees at 8 bases. The germline CDR1 and CDR2 sequences are SGHVS and FNYEAQ. The CDR3 is 16 residues long. The chain's CDR3 is CASSPLAGIGTRELFF. The CDR3 nucleotides read TGTGCCAGCAGCCCGTTAGCGGGGATCGGCACCAGGGAGCTGTTTTTT.

The rearrangement uses TRBV20-1 and TRBJ2-1; 9 nucleotides align to TRBD2. The CDR3 extends over 15 amino acids. The trim removed 0 bases at V and 2 bases at J, leaving 2 bases unmatched. From germline, CDR1 is DFQATT and CDR2 SNEGSKA (reference sequence). CDR3 in DNA: TGCAGTGCTAGAGATCCTAGCGGGGCCTACAATGAGCAGTTCTTC. This sequence encodes CSARDPSGAYNEQFF.

The chain is built from TRBV4-1 and TRBJ1-1, with 8 positions matching TRBD1. The trim removed 2 bases at V and 5 bases at J, leaving 4 bases unmatched. CDR3 length equals 14 residues. Germline V CDR1 and CDR2: MGHRA, YSYEKL. The CDR3 DNA reads as TGCGCCAGCAGCCAAAGACAGGGGACTACTGAAGCTTTCTTT. It is translated as CASSQRQGTTEAFF.

The J gene is TRBJ2-3, the V gene TRBV7-2, with D possibly being TRBD2 (6 bases). Trimming removed 4 bases from V and 6 bases from J, with 14 bases in between. Germline-derived CDR1 and CDR2 are SGHTA and FQGNSA. The CDR3 is 14 residues long. The CDR3 coding sequence is TGTGCCAGCAGCTCTAGCGATACCTGCGATACGCAGTATTTT. As protein: CASSSSDTCDTQYF.

This rearrangement joins TRBV20-1 to TRBJ1-2; 8 bases line up with TRBD1. Germline V gene lookup returns CDR1 DFQATT and CDR2 SNEGSKA (reference sequence). The CDR3 sequence is 11 residues long. V dropped 8 bases and J dropped 7; count of bases not matched to a gene: 6. The CDR3 reads CSYQGAPGYTF. The DNA for the CDR3 is TGCAGTTATCAGGGGGCGCCTGGCTACACCTTC.

This clonotype was counted many times. V and J are TRBV7-9 and TRBJ2-3; TRBD1 is a possible D gene (6 bases). The V and J ends lost 8 bases and 0 bases respectively, with 12 bases between them. The CDR3 extends over 14 amino acids. Germline values: CDR1 SEHNR, CDR2 FQNEAQ (reference sequence). CDR3 nucleotide sequence: TGTGCCAGCGTGTGGACAGCTAGCACAGATACGCAGTATTTT. Its protein is CASVWTASTDTQYF.

The V and J genes are TRBV12-3 or TRBV12-4 and TRBJ2-5; 12 nucleotides agree with TRBD2. V shed 6 bases, J shed 5 bases, and the junction held 7 bases outside the gene matches. The CDR3 extends over 15 amino acids. The CDR3 spells CASSPSSGGGETQYF. The CDR3 DNA reads as TGTGCCAGCAGCCCGTCTAGCGGGGGGGGCGAGACCCAGTACTTC.

This clonotype was seen ten or more times. Sequence at one end of the junction differs from germline and may be a read error. V gene TRBV12-3 or TRBV12-4 combines with J gene TRBJ1-5, with D uncertain. The CDR3 loop spans 13 amino acids. The CDR3, as DNA: TGTGCCAGCAGCTTAGGAAAGAATCAGCCCCAGCATTTT. Translating it yields CASSLGKNQPQHF.

In this sample, this clonotype turned up a few times. The V and J genes are TRBV5-1 and TRBJ2-3; D possibly corresponds to TRBD1 (6 bases). From germline, CDR1 is SGHRS and CDR2 YFSETQ. V dropped 0 bases and J dropped 6 bases, with 8 bases sitting between them. The length of the CDR3 is 13 residues. The CDR3 here is CASSLDTGDTQYF. The CDR3 bases are TGCGCCAGCAGCTTGGACACAGGGGATACGCAGTATTTT.

This rearrangement joins TRBV19 to TRBJ1-5; no clear D gene. The CDR3 has 13 residues. V dropped 3 bases and J dropped 7 bases, with 10 bases sitting between them. Germline-derived CDR1 and CDR2 are LNHDA and SQIVND (reference sequence). The CDR3: CASSIGWRQPQHF. In nucleotides, the CDR3 is TGTGCCAGTAGTATCGGTTGGCGGCAGCCCCAGCATTTT.

This clonotype has at least ten counts. J is TRBJ2-7 and V is TRBV7-6; D is tentatively TRBD1 or TRBD2 (6 bases each). This CDR3 has 16 amino acids. Deletions cut 1 base from V and 5 bases from J, with 18 bases between. CDR1 and CDR2 (germline): SGHVS, FNYEAQ. CDR3 nucleotide sequence: TGTGCCAGCAGCTTAGAGGCGGGGCCCAGGGGTCACGAGCAGTACTTC. It translates to CASSLEAGPRGHEQYF.

The V gene is TRBV28, the J gene TRBJ2-7; 7 bases match TRBD1. V dropped 10 bases and J dropped 3; count of bases not matched to a gene: 12. CDR1 is MDHEN, CDR2 SYDVKM, per germline. This CDR3 is built from 14 residues. CDR3 bases: TGTGCCACGCGTGGTCCGGGACAGATCTACGAGCAGTACGTC. Amino acid sequence: CATRGPGQIYEQYV.

The rearrangement joins TRBV12-3 or TRBV12-4 to TRBJ2-3; weak D call: TRBD1 (6 bases). The V gene lost 3 bases and the J gene lost 1 base, with 17 bases spanning the gap. The CDR3 sequence is 17 residues long. The CDR3 coding sequence is TGTGCCAGCAGTTTGAGTCAGGGGCGTTGGGGCACAGATACGCAGTATTTT. Its protein is CASSLSQGRWGTDTQYF.

This clonotype was seen a handful of times. The chain joins TRBV6-5 to TRBJ2-7; 10 bases align to TRBD2. Germline V lookup: CDR1 MNHEY, CDR2 SVGAGI. V shed 5 bases, J shed 7 bases, and the junction held 11 bases outside the gene matches. The CDR3 spans 15 residues. CDR3 protein: CASSQLAGTAREQYF. CDR3 DNA: TGTGCCAGCAGTCAACTAGCGGGGACCGCCCGGGAGCAGTACTTC.

This clonotype was observed at least ten times. The chain is built from TRBV6-2 or TRBV6-3 and TRBJ1-5, with 7 positions matching TRBD1. The V and J ends lost 6 bases and 10 bases, in that order; junction bases with no gene match: 6. CDR1 MNHEY and CDR2 SVGEGT come from the germline V gene. This CDR3 region has 12 residues. The CDR3 nucleotides are TGTGCCAGCAGAGGCGACAGGGCCCCCCAGCATTTT. Translating it yields CASRGDRAPQHF.

CDR3 DNA: TGTGCCAGCAGCCCTCGACAGGTGATCTACGAGCAGTACTTC. This translates into CASSPRQVIYEQYF. This chain connects TRBV5-6 to TRBJ2-7, with a weak D call TRBD1 (6 bases). V was pared by 4 bases and J by 3 bases, with 14 bases between. In germline, CDR1 is SGHDT, CDR2 YYEEEE. The CDR3 covers 14 residues.

This clonotype was counted between two and nine times. The J gene is TRBJ1-3, the V gene TRBV14; D call uncertain. The germline V gene encodes CDR1 SGHDN and CDR2 FVKESK. V lost 4 bases and J lost 4, with 5 bases in between. The CDR3 has 12 residues. CDR3 amino acids: CASSLYGNTIYF. In DNA form, the CDR3 reads TGTGCCAGCAGCCTCTACGGAAACACCATATATTTT.

The V call is TRBV24-1, the J call TRBJ1-5; D is unclear. CDR3 length equals 17 residues. Trimming left V 5 bases short and J 2 bases short, with 18 bases between. Germline values: CDR1 KGHDR, CDR2 SFDVKD. In DNA form, the CDR3 reads TGTGCCACCAGTGTCACCGGGTCCCGGGTGGGCAATCAGCCCCAGCATTTT. Translation gives CATSVTGSRVGNQPQHF.

This clonotype has more than one count but fewer than ten. The chain joins TRBV25-1 to TRBJ2-7; 9 positions match TRBD2. The CDR3 consists of 15 residues. The ends lost 1 base at V and 3 bases at J; junction bases unmatched: 4. CDR1 and CDR2 (germline): MGHDK, SYGVNS. CDR3 coding DNA: TGTGCCAGCAGTGAATCCCTAGCGGGGCACTACGAGCAGTACGTC. Translated, it gives CASSESLAGHYEQYV.